Listed below are T cell receptor beta chains from one sample, sequenced in a study of siplizumab effects on memory and regulatory T cells. Only in-frame clones appear in the TCRdb table, and some are missing; sequencing was by immunoSEQ multiplex PCR. The sample comprises tens of thousands of clones, more than 85% of which are singletons, and around two fifths rests with the top ten. The material sequenced was CD8+ T cells sorted from blood. The receptors stem from a human donor in good health. The CDR3 runs from the conserved cysteine through the conserved F or W. The D gene is left open where the match is weak. Clone size is shown for a subset of rows, as once, few, many or a class of expanded clone.

d_gene	v_gene	abundance	j_gene	CDR3nt	CDR3aa
TRBD2	TRBV4-2	.	TRBJ2-7	TGTGCCAGCAGCCAAGATGTAGGCGGACTAGCGGGCGACGAGCAGTACTTC	CASSQDVGGLAGDEQYF
TRBD2	TRBV23-1	.	TRBJ2-1	TGCGCCAGCAGTCACTTGCCAGCGGGAGGGGGCAATGAGCAGTTCTTC	CASSHLPAGGGNEQFF
TRBD2	TRBV7-3	.	TRBJ2-1	TGTGCCAGCAGCTTACAGGCGGGAGATTACAATGAGCAGTTCTTC	CASSLQAGDYNEQFF
.	TRBV9	.	TRBJ2-5	TGTGCCAGCAGCGTAAATGTGGAGTCGGGGGAGACCCAGTACTTC	CASSVNVESGETQYF
.	TRBV27	.	TRBJ2-7	TGTGCCAGCAGTCCGCTCCCCGCGTCCTACGAGCAGTACTTC	CASSPLPASYEQYF
TRBD1	TRBV12-5	.	TRBJ2-5	TGTGCTAGTGGTTTGGCCGGACAGGGCCGGTACTTC	CASGLAGQGRYF
TRBD2	TRBV7-6	.	TRBJ2-1	TGTGCCAGCAGCACTCGGGAGGGCCTCTCCTACAATGAGCAGTTCTTC	CASSTREGLSYNEQFF
TRBD1	TRBV9	.	TRBJ2-7	TGTGCCAGCAGCGTAACCGGGACAGAGGGGTACGAGCAGTACTTC	CASSVTGTEGYEQYF
.	TRBV6-6	.	TRBJ2-7	TGTGCCAGCAGTTACTCGACAGGCAACTACGAGCAGTACTTC	CASSYSTGNYEQYF
TRBD1	TRBV30	.	TRBJ1-3	TGTGCCTGGAGTACAGGGGACTCTGGAAACACCATATATTTT	CAWSTGDSGNTIYF
.	TRBV6-4	.	TRBJ2-3	TGTGCCAGCAGTGACTCGGCGGGATTAGATACGCAGTATTTT	CASSDSAGLDTQYF
.	TRBV7-2	.	TRBJ2-1	TGTGCCAGCAGCTTAGGGATGAGGGTTACTACCCCTGCGGATGAGCAGTTCTTC	CASSLGMRVTTPADEQFF
TRBD1	TRBV28	once	TRBJ1-1	TGTGCCAGCAGTTTCGAGGGACAGATAAACACTGAAGCTTTCTTT	CASSFEGQINTEAFF
.	TRBV7-9	.	TRBJ1-1	TGTGCCAGCAGCCATGAGGGCGACACTGAAGCTTTCTTT	CASSHEGDTEAFF
.	TRBV4-2	.	TRBJ2-1	TGTGCCAGCAGCCAAGACCCCAGACTCCCGGGTGAGCAGTTCTTC	CASSQDPRLPGEQFF
TRBD2	TRBV7-9	.	TRBJ2-5	TGTGCCAGCTCCCTAGCGGGAGGTCTAATTGACCAAGAGACCCAGTACTTC	CASSLAGGLIDQETQYF
.	TRBV30	.	TRBJ2-7	TGTGCCTGCTGGGGCCCACAAGGGAGCTCCTACGAGCAGTACTTC	CACWGPQGSSYEQYF
.	TRBV19	many	TRBJ2-7	TGTGCCAGTAGTATAGGACCGGGGCCCTCCTACGAGCAGTACTTC	CASSIGPGPSYEQYF
.	TRBV4-1	.	TRBJ1-2	TGCGCCAGCAGCCCTTCAGAACAGGGACACTATGGCTACACCTTC	CASSPSEQGHYGYTF
.	TRBV29-1	.	TRBJ2-3	TGCAGCGTTGGTTGGGTCAGGAGGTCAGATACGCAGTATTTT	CSVGWVRRSDTQYF
TRBD1	TRBV11-3	.	TRBJ2-3	TGTGCCAGCAGCTTAGGGACAGGCCCCACAGATACGCAGTATTTT	CASSLGTGPTDTQYF
.	TRBV11-2	.	TRBJ2-2	TGTGCCAGCAGCTTAATCCGTGGGGAGCTGTTTTTT	CASSLIRGELFF
.	TRBV7-3	once	TRBJ1-1	TGTGCCAGCAGCTCCTTCCAAAGCACTGAAGCTTTCTTT	CASSSFQSTEAFF
.	TRBV10-3	once	TRBJ1-1	TGTGCCATCAGTGAGTCACCCGTTATGAACACTGAAGCTTTCTTT	CAISESPVMNTEAFF
.	TRBV5-6	.	TRBJ2-7	TGTGCCAGCACTACTACGGACGCCACCTACGAGCAGTACTTC	CASTTTDATYEQYF
.	TRBV4-1	.	TRBJ2-1	TGCGCCAGCAGCCAAGGAAGGGGTGCGTCCTACAATGAGCAGTTCTTC	CASSQGRGASYNEQFF
TRBD2	TRBV9	.	TRBJ2-2	TGTGCCAGCAGCGCGCTAGCGGGAGGGCCAGGCGGGGAGCTGTTTTTT	CASSALAGGPGGELFF
TRBD2	TRBV12-5	.	TRBJ2-1	TGTGCTAGTGTCGATGGACTAGCCCACAATGAGCAGTTCTTC	CASVDGLAHNEQFF
.	TRBV6-1	.	TRBJ2-1	TGTGCCAGCAGTGAAATTGGCCCCCTCTTATTAGGGGATGAGCAGTTCTTC	CASSEIGPLLLGDEQFF
.	TRBV11-2	.	TRBJ2-1	TGTGCCAGCAGCTTATCCGGGACTCACAATGAGCAGTTCTTC	CASSLSGTHNEQFF
.	TRBV27	.	TRBJ2-5	TGTGCCAGCAGTTTATGGGGGCGGGAAGGAGAGACCCAGTACTTC	CASSLWGREGETQYF
.	TRBV9	.	TRBJ1-3	TGTGCCAGCAGCGTCGGTTTCGCCGGAAACACCATATATTTT	CASSVGFAGNTIYF
TRBD1	TRBV5-3	.	TRBJ2-7	TGTGCCAGAAGCTTGCACATGGGACAGGGATACGAGCAGTACTTC	CARSLHMGQGYEQYF
TRBD2	TRBV6-5	.	TRBJ2-7	TGTGCCAGCAGTTACTCGGGGAGGGAGGACCGGGAGCAGTACTTC	CASSYSGREDREQYF
.	TRBV5-1	.	TRBJ1-2	TGCGCCAGCAGCTTGGCCGGGGGCGGAGAGGGCTACACCTTC	CASSLAGGGEGYTF
TRBD2	TRBV11-3	.	TRBJ2-1	TGTGCCAGCAGCTTGCGCGGGAGTGGGAATGAGCAGTTCTTC	CASSLRGSGNEQFF
TRBD1	TRBV30	.	TRBJ2-7	TGTGCCTGGAGTGGAGGGGGCCTAGCCTCCTACGAGCAGTACTTC	CAWSGGGLASYEQYF
.	TRBV6-5	.	TRBJ1-2	TGTGCCAGCAGCATCCTAGAGGGCCCCTATGGCTACACCTTC	CASSILEGPYGYTF
TRBD1	TRBV28	.	TRBJ1-4	TGTGCCAGCAGTTTAAGGGACAGGAGGAATGAAAAACTGTTTTTT	CASSLRDRRNEKLFF
.	TRBV15	.	TRBJ2-1	TGTGCCACCAGCAGAGATCGGGCGGGAACCGTTAATGAGCAGTTCTTC	CATSRDRAGTVNEQFF
.	TRBV4-3	.	TRBJ2-1	TGCGCCAGCAGCCAAGATATCGTGAATGAGCAGTTCTTC	CASSQDIVNEQFF
TRBD1	TRBV5-4	.	TRBJ2-1	TGTGCCAGCAGCTTGACAGGGGGTATGGATGAGCAGTTCTTC	CASSLTGGMDEQFF
.	TRBV27	.	TRBJ2-7	TGTGCCAGCAGTTTTCGGGAAAACTACGAGCAGTACTTC	CASSFRENYEQYF
.	TRBV7-3	few	TRBJ1-3	TGTGCCAGCAGTCAGGGGTCGGACTCTGGAAACACCATATATTTT	CASSQGSDSGNTIYF
TRBD1	TRBV27	.	TRBJ1-4	TGTGCCAGCAGCTATTCAATCCGGGACAGGGGTGAAAAACTGTTTTTT	CASSYSIRDRGEKLFF
.	TRBV6-5	once	TRBJ1-2	TGTGCCAGCAATCTTCGGGGGGGATCGTACGGCTACACCTTC	CASNLRGGSYGYTF
TRBD2	TRBV7-8	.	TRBJ2-1	TGTGCCAGCAACCCTAGCGGGAGCTACAATGAGCAGTTCTTC	CASNPSGSYNEQFF
TRBD2	TRBV7-3	.	TRBJ2-1	TGTGCCAGCAGCCCGTCCGGGACTAGCGGGAACAATGAGCAGTTCTTC	CASSPSGTSGNNEQFF
TRBD1	TRBV7-9	.	TRBJ2-3	TGTGCCAGCAGCGCGCCGGGACAGAAAAGAGAGGATACGCAGTATTTT	CASSAPGQKREDTQYF